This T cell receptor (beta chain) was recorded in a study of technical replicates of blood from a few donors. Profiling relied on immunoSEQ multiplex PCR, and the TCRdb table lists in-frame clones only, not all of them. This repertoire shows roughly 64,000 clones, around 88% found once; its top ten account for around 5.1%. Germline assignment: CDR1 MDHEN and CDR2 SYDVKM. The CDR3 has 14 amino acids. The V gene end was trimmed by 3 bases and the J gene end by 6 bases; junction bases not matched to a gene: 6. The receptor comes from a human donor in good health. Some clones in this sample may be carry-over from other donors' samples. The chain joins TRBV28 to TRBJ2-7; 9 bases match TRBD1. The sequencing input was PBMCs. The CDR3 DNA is TGTGCCAGCAGTTTGAAGGGACAGGGAGCCGAGCAGTACTTC. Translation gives CASSLKGQGAEQYF.